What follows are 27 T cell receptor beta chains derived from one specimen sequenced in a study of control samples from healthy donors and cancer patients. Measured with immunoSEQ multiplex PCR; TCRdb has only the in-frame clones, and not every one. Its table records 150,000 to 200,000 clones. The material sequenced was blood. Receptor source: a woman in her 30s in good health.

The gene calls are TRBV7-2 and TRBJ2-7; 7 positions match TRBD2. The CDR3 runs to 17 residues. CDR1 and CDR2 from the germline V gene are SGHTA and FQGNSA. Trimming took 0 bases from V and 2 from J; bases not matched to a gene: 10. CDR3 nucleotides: TGTGCCAGCAGCTTAGCTCGACCTTCTAGCGGTGCCTACGAGCAGTACTTC. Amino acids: CASSLARPSSGAYEQYF.

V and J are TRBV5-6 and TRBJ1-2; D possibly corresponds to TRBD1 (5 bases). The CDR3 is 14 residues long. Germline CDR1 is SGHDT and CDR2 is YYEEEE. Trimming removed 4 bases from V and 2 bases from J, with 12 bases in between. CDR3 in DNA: TGTGCCAGCAGCCCCGGGACCTCAAACTATGGCTACACCTTC. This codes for CASSPGTSNYGYTF.

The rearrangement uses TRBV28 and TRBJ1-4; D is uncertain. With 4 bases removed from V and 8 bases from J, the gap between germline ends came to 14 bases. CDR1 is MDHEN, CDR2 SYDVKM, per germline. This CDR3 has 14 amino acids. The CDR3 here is CASSSDGFAEKLFF. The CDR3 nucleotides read TGTGCCAGCAGTTCGGACGGATTCGCAGAAAAACTGTTTTTT. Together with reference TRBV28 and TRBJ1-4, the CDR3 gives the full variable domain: DVKVTQSSRYLVKRTGEKVFLECVQDMDHENMFWYRQDPGLGLRLIYFSYDVKMKEKGDIPEGYSVSREKKERFSLILESASTNQTSMYLCASSSDGFAEKLFFGSGTQLSVL.

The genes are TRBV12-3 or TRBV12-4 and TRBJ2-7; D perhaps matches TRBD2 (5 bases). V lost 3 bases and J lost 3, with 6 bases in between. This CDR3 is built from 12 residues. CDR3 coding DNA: TGTGCCAGCAGTTTGAGCGGCTACGAGCAGTACTTC. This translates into CASSLSGYEQYF.

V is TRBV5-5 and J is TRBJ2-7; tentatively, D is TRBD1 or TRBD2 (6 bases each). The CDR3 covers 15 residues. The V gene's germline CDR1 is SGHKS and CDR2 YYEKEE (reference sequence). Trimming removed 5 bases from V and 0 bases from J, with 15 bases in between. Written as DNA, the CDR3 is TGTGCCAGCAGTACATGGGGGGCCACCTCCTACGAGCAGTACTTC. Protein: CASSTWGATSYEQYF.

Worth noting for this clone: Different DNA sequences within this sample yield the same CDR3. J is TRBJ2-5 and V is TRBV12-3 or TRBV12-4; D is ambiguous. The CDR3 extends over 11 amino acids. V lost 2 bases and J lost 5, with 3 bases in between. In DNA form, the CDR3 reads TGTGCCAGCAGTTTAACCGAGACCCAGTACTTC. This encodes CASSLTETQYF.

In nucleotides, the CDR3 is TGTGCCAGCAGCCAAACAGGGGGCCCTGGCTACACCTTC. This codes for CASSQTGGPGYTF. The chain joins TRBV28 to TRBJ1-2, with 9 bases lining up with TRBD1. The germline gives CDR1 MDHEN, CDR2 SYDVKM. The CDR3 has 13 amino acids. V dropped 6 bases and J dropped 7; count of bases not matched to a gene: 6.

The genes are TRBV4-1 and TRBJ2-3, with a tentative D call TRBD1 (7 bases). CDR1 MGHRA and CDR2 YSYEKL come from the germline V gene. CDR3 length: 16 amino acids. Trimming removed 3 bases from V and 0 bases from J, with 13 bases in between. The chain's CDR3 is CASSQGPGGSTDTQYF. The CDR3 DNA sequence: TGCGCCAGCAGCCAGGGACCAGGGGGGAGCACAGATACGCAGTATTTT.

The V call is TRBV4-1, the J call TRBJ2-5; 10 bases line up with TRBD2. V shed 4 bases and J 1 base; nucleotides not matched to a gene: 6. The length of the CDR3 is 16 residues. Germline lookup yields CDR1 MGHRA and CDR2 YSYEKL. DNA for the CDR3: TGCGCCAGCAGCCGAGTACTAGCGGGGATCCAAGAGACCCAGTACTTC. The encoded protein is CASSRVLAGIQETQYF.

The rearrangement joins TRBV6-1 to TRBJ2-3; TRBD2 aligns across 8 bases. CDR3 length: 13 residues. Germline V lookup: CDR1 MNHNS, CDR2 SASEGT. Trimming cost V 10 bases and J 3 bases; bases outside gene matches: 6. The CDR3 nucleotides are TGTGCCATCTTGAGCGGGGGTACAGATACGCAGTATTTT. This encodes CAILSGGTDTQYF.

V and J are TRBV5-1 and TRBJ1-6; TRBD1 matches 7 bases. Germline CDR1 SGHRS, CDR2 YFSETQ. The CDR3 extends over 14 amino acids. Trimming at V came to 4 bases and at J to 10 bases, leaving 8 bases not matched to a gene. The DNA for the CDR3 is TGCGCCAGCAGCAAGCAGGGGGTAGGGTCACCCCTCCACTTT. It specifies CASSKQGVGSPLHF. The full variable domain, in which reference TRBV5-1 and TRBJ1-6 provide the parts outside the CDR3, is KAGVTQTPRYLIKTRGQQVTLSCSPISGHRSVSWYQQTPGQGLQFLFEYFSETQRNKGNFPGRFSGRQFSNSRSEMNVSTLELGDSALYLCASSKQGVGSPLHFGNGTRLTVT.

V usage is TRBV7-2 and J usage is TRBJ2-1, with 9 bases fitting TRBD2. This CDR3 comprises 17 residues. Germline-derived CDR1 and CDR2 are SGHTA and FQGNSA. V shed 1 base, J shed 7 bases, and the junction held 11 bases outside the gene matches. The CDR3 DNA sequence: TGTGCCAGCAGCTTAGTTGGCGGGGGGGGTGCGGTGAATGAGCAGTTCTTC. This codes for CASSLVGGGGAVNEQFF.

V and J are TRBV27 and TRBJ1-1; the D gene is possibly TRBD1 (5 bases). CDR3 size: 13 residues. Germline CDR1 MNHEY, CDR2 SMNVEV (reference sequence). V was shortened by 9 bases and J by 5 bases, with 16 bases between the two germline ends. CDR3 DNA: TGTGCCAGTCGGCAGGGAGGAAGGACTGAAGCTTTCTTT. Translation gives CASRQGGRTEAFF.

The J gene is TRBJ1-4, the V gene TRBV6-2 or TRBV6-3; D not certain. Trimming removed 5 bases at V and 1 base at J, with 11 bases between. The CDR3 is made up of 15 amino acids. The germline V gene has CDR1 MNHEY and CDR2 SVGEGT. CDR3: CASSTLGVTNEKLFF. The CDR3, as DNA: TGTGCCAGCAGTACCCTCGGGGTAACTAATGAAAAACTGTTTTTT.

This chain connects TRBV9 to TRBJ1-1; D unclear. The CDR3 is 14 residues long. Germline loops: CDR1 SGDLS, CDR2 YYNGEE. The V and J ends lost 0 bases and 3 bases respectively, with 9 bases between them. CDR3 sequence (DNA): TGTGCCAGCAGCGTAGTATCAGGCTACACTGAAGCTTTCTTT. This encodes CASSVVSGYTEAFF.

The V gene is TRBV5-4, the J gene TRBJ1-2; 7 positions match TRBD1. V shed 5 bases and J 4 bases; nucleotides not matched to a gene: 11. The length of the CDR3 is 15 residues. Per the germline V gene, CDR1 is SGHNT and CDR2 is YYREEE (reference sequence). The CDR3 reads CASRTLGGAVYGYTF. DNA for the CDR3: TGTGCCAGCAGAACTTTAGGGGGCGCGGTCTATGGCTACACCTTC. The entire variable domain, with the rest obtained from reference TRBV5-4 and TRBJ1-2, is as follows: ETGVTQSPTHLIKTRGQQVTLRCSSQSGHNTVSWYQQALGQGPQFIFQYYREEENGRGNFPPRFSGLQFPNYSSELNVNALELDDSALYLCASRTLGGAVYGYTFGSGTRLTVV.

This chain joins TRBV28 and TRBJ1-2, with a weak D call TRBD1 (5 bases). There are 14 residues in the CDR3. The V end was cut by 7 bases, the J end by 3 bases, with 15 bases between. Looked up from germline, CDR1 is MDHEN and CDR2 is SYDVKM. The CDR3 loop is CASTRERPYYGYTF. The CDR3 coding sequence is TGTGCCAGCACCAGGGAGCGGCCGTACTATGGCTACACCTTC.

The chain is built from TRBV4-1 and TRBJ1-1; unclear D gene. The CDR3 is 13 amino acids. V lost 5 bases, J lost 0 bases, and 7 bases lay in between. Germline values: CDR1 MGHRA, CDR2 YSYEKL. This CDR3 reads CASSETVNTEAFF. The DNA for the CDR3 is TGCGCCAGCAGCGAAACGGTGAACACTGAAGCTTTCTTT.

CDR3 residues: CASSWTSGGKSYEQYF. The CDR3 DNA sequence: TGCGCCAGCAGCTGGACTAGCGGGGGGAAAAGCTACGAGCAGTACTTC. The chain combines TRBV5-1 with TRBJ2-7, with 14 bases matching TRBD2. CDR1 and CDR2 (germline): SGHRS, YFSETQ. The CDR3 length is 16 residues. Trimming at V came to 3 bases and at J to 3 bases, leaving 5 bases not matched to a gene.

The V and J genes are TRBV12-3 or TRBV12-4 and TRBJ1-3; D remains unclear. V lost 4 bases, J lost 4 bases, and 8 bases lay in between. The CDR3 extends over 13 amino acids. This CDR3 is CASSSQRGNTIYF. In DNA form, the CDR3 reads TGTGCCAGCAGTTCCCAGCGGGGAAACACCATATATTTT.

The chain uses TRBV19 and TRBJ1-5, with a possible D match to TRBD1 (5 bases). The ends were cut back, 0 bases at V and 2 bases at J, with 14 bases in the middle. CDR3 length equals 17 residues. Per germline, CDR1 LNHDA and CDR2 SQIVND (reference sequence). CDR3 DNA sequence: TGTGCCAGTAGTATAGATTGGCAGGGAAGACGCAATCAGCCCCAGCATTTT. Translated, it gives CASSIDWQGRRNQPQHF.

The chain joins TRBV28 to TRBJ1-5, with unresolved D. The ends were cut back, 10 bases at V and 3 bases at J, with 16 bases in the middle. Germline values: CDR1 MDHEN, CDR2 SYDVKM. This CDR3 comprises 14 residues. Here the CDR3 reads CATRPTGVNQPQHF. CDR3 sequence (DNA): TGTGCCACCCGCCCCACTGGGGTCAATCAGCCCCAGCATTTT. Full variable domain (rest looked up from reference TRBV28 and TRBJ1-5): DVKVTQSSRYLVKRTGEKVFLECVQDMDHENMFWYRQDPGLGLRLIYFSYDVKMKEKGDIPEGYSVSREKKERFSLILESASTNQTSMYLCATRPTGVNQPQHFGDGTRLSIL.

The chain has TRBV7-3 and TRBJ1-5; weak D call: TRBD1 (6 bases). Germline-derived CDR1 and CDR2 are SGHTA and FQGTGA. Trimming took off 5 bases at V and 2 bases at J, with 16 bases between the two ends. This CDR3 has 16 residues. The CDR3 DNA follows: TGTGCCAGCAGCCTCAAAACAGGGTGGGGCAATCAGCCCCAGCATTTT. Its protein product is CASSLKTGWGNQPQHF.

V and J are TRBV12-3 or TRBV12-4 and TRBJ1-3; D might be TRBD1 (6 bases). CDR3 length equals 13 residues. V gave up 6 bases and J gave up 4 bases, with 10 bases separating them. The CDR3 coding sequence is TGTGCCAGCAGCACAGGGACAGGAAACACCATATATTTT. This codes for CASSTGTGNTIYF.

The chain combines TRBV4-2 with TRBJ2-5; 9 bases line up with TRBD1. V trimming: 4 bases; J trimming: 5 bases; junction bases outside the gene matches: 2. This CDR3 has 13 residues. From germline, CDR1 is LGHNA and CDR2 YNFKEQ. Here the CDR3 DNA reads TGTGCCAGCAGCCGAGGACAGGGGGAGACCCAGTACTTC. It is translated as CASSRGQGETQYF.

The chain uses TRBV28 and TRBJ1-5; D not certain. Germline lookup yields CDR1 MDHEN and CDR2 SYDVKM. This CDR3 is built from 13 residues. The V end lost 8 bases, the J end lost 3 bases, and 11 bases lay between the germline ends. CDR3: CASGLGYNQPQHF. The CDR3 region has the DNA TGTGCCAGCGGGTTGGGTTACAATCAGCCCCAGCATTTT.

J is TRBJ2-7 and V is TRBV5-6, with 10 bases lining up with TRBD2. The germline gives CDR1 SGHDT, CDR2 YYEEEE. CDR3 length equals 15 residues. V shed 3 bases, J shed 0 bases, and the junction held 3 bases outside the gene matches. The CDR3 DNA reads TGTGCCAGCAGCTCACTAGCGGGGTTCTCCTACGAGCAGTACTTC. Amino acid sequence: CASSSLAGFSYEQYF. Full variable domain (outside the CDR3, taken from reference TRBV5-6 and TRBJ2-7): DAGVTQSPTHLIKTRGQQVTLRCSPKSGHDTVSWYQQALGQGPQFIFQYYEEEERQRGNFPDRFSGHQFPNYSSELNVNALLLGDSALYLCASSSLAGFSYEQYFGPGTRLTVT.